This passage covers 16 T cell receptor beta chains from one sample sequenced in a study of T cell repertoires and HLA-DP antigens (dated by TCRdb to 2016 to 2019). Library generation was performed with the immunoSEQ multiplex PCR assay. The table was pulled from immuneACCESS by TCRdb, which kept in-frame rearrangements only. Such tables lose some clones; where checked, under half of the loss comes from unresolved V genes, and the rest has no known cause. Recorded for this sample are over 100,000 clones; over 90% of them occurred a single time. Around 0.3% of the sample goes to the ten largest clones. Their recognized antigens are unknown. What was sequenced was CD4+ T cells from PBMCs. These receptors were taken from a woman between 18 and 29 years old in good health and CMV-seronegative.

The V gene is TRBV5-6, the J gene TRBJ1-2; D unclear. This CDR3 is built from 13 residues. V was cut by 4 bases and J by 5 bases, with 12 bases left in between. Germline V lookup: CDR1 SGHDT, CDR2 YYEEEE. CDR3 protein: CASSPSREYGYTF. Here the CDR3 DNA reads TGTGCCAGCAGCCCCTCCCGGGAGTATGGCTACACCTTC.

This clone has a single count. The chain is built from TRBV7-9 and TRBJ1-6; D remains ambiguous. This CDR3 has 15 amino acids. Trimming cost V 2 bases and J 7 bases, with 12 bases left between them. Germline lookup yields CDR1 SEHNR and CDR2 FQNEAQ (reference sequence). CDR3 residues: CASSLTAPGNSPLHF. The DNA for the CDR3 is TGTGCCAGCAGCTTAACGGCCCCGGGGAATTCACCCCTCCACTTT.

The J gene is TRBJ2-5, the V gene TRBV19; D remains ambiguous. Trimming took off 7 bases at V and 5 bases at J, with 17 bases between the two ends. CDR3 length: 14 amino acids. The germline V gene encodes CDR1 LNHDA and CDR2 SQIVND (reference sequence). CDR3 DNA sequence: TGTGCCAGTACCCCGTGGCCCGCAAAGGAGACCCAGTACTTC. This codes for CASTPWPAKETQYF.

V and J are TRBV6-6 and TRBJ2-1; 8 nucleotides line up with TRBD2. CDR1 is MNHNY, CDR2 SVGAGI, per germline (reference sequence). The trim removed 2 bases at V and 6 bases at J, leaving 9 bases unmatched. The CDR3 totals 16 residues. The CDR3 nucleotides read TGTGCCAGCAGTTACCGCCCGTCGGGGGGGGTCAATGAGCAGTTCTTC. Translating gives CASSYRPSGGVNEQFF.

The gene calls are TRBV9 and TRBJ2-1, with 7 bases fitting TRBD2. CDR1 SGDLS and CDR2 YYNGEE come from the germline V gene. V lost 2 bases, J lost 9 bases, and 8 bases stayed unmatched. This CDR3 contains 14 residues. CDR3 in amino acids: CASSVTAGVSEQFF. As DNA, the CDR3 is TGTGCCAGCAGCGTCACTGCGGGAGTGAGTGAGCAGTTCTTC.

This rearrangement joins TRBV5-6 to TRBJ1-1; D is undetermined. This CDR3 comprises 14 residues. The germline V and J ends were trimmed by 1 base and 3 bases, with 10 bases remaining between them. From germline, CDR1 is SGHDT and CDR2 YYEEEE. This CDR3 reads CASSLSGPDTEAFF. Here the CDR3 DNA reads TGTGCCAGCAGCTTGTCAGGCCCAGACACTGAAGCTTTCTTT. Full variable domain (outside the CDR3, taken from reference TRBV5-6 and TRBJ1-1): DAGVTQSPTHLIKTRGQQVTLRCSPKSGHDTVSWYQQALGQGPQFIFQYYEEEERQRGNFPDRFSGHQFPNYSSELNVNALLLGDSALYLCASSLSGPDTEAFFGQGTRLTVV.

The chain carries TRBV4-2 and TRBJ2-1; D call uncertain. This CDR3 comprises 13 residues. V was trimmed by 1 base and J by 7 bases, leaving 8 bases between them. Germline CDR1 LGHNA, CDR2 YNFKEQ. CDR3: CASSQVRVNEQFF. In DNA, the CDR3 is TGTGCCAGCAGCCAAGTTAGGGTTAATGAGCAGTTCTTC.

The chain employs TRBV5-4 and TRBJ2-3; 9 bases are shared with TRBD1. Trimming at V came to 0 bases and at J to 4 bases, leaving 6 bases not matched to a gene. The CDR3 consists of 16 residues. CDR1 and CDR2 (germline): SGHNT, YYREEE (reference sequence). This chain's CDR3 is CASSLEQGAFSDTQYF. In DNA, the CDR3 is TGTGCCAGCAGCTTGGAACAGGGGGCGTTCTCAGATACGCAGTATTTT. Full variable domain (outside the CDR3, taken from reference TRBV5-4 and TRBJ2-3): ETGVTQSPTHLIKTRGQQVTLRCSSQSGHNTVSWYQQALGQGPQFIFQYYREEENGRGNFPPRFSGLQFPNYSSELNVNALELDDSALYLCASSLEQGAFSDTQYFGPGTRLTVL.

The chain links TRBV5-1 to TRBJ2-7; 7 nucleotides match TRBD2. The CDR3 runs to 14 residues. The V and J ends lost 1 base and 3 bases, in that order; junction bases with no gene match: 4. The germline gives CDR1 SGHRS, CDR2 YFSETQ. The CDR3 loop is CASSLREAYYEQYF. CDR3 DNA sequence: TGCGCCAGCAGCTTGCGGGAGGCGTACTACGAGCAGTACTTC.

The CDR3 region has the DNA TGTGCCAGCAGCTTAGGGACCCCACCAGACGAGCAGTACGTC. This sequence encodes CASSLGTPPDEQYV. V is TRBV7-9 and J is TRBJ2-7; no clear D. Trimming stripped 1 base from V and 5 bases from J, with 12 bases between. The CDR3 contains 14 residues. The germline V gene encodes CDR1 SEHNR and CDR2 FQNEAQ (reference sequence).

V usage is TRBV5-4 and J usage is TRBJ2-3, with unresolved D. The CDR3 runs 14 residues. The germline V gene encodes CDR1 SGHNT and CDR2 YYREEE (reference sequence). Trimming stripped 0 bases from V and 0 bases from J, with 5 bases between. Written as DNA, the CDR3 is TGTGCCAGCAGCTTGGCCCTGAGCACAGATACGCAGTATTTT. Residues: CASSLALSTDTQYF. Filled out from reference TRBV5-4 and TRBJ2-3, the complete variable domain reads ETGVTQSPTHLIKTRGQQVTLRCSSQSGHNTVSWYQQALGQGPQFIFQYYREEENGRGNFPPRFSGLQFPNYSSELNVNALELDDSALYLCASSLALSTDTQYFGPGTRLTVL.

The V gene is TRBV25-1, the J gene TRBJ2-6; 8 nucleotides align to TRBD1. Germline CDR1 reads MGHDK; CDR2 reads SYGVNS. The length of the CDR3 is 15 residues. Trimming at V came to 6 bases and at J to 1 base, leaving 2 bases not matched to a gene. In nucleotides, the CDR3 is TGTGCCAGCAGGGGACAGGTTTCTGGGGCCAACGTCCTGACTTTC. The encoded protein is CASRGQVSGANVLTF.

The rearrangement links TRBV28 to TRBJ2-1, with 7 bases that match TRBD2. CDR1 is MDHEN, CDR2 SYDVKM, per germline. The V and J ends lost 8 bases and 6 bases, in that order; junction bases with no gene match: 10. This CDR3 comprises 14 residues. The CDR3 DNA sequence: TGTGCCAGCTTTTTCGCGGGAGAGTCCAATGAGCAGTTCTTC. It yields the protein CASFFAGESNEQFF. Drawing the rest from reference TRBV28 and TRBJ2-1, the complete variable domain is DVKVTQSSRYLVKRTGEKVFLECVQDMDHENMFWYRQDPGLGLRLIYFSYDVKMKEKGDIPEGYSVSREKKERFSLILESASTNQTSMYLCASFFAGESNEQFFGPGTRLTVL.

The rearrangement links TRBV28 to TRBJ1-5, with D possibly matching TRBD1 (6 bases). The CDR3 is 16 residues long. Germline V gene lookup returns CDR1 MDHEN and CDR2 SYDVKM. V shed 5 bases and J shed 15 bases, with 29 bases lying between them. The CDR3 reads CASSDRGGTVVSLRHF. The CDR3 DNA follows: TGTGCCAGCAGTGACCGAGGGGGAACAGTTGTATCCCTGCGGCATTTT. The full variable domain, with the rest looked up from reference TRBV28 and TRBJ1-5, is DVKVTQSSRYLVKRTGEKVFLECVQDMDHENMFWYRQDPGLGLRLIYFSYDVKMKEKGDIPEGYSVSREKKERFSLILESASTNQTSMYLCASSDRGGTVVSLRHFGDGTRLSIL.

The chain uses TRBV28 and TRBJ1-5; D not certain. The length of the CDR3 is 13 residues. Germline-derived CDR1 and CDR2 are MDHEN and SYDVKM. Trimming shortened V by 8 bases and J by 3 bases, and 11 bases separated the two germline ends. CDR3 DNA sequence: TGTGCCAGCGGCTACGGGCTCAATCAGCCCCAGCATTTT. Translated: CASGYGLNQPQHF. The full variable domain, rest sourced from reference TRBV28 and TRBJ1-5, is DVKVTQSSRYLVKRTGEKVFLECVQDMDHENMFWYRQDPGLGLRLIYFSYDVKMKEKGDIPEGYSVSREKKERFSLILESASTNQTSMYLCASGYGLNQPQHFGDGTRLSIL.

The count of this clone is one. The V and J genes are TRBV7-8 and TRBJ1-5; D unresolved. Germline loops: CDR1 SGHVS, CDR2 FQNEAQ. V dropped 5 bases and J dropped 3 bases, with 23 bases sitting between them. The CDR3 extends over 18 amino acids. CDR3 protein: CASSKRRGGESDNQPQHF. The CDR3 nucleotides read TGTGCCAGCAGCAAACGTCGAGGCGGGGAAAGTGACAATCAGCCCCAGCATTTT.